The clone carrying this T cell receptor beta chain is medium-sized. Other DNA variants within this sample encode the same CDR3. This record belongs to a study of blood T cell repertoires in COVID-19. In the study overall: There were acute and convalescent COVID-19 samples, and they came from the United States, Italy and Spain.

How the authors handled the data: Cell counts per sample came from amplifying reference gene primers. Libraries were prepared by immunoSEQ multiplex PCR; TCRdb keeps only in-frame clonotypes and omits some of them. The V and J calls and clone size were taken over from that table, and D and trimming were inferred from the DNA. Counted here are under 170,000 clones, more than 75% occurring once; the ten biggest clones make up under 2.5%. Germline V CDR1 and CDR2: SGHRS, YFSETQ. This CDR3 is 15 amino acids long. V lost 0 bases, J lost 0 bases, and 7 bases lay in between. V gene TRBV5-1 combines with J gene TRBJ2-1; D may be TRBD2 (6 bases). The receptor was isolated from a man between 65 and 80 years old with acute or convalescent COVID-19. The sequenced material came from peripheral blood. CDR3 coding DNA: TGCGCCAGCAGCTTGGACGGGAGCTCCTACAATGAGCAGTTCTTC. It specifies CASSLDGSSYNEQFF.